These T cell receptor beta chains were read from a single sample in a study of T cell responses to AZD1222 COVID-19 vaccine. The assay was immunoSEQ multiplex PCR, and TCRdb's table has in-frame clones only and misses some. The repertoire holds roughly 65,000 clones, with 80% to 85% as singletons. Specimen: peripheral blood, collected on day 0 of AZD1222 vaccination. The origin of the receptors is an adult in good health. Both conserved end residues are part of each CDR3. The order of the fields is V gene, J gene, CDR3 protein.

>TRBV5-4|TRBJ2-1
CASSLVGGASNEQFF
>TRBV28|TRBJ2-2
CASSLAGLNTGELFF
>TRBV15|TRBJ1-2
CATSRVGQILGYTF
>TRBV2|TRBJ1-6
CASSELQGANSPLHF
>TRBV27|TRBJ1-2
CASSLVDRGYGYTF
>TRBV9|TRBJ1-1
CASSSDRGTEAFF
>TRBV4-1|TRBJ2-1
CASSPRLAGVYWNEQFF
>TRBV5-4|TRBJ1-2
CASSLDGGGYTF
>TRBV5-8|TRBJ1-1
CASSLAGGRDTEAFF
>TRBV5-1|TRBJ1-3
CASSATGGPSGNTIYF
>TRBV6-4|TRBJ2-6
CASSQGSSGANVLTF
>TRBV27|TRBJ2-7
CASSFPGQALTSYEQYF
>TRBV2|TRBJ1-2
CASKALGTGVPYGYTF
>TRBV2|TRBJ2-1
CASSVMVAGHNEQFF
>TRBV7-9|TRBJ1-2
CASSLDQYGYTF
>TRBV5-1|TRBJ2-1
CASSYTWDRGNEQFF
>TRBV3-1/TRBV3-2|TRBJ2-3
CASSQGRSGGSTDTQYF
>TRBV28|TRBJ1-2
CASFNRDATNYGYTF
>TRBV7-2|TRBJ2-1
CASSLRGQGRAAFF
>TRBV10-3|TRBJ1-6
CAIRGDRGNSPLHF
>TRBV3-1/TRBV3-2|TRBJ1-6
CASSPFRYPYNSPLHF
>TRBV19|TRBJ2-3
CASNRLTGVDTQYF
>TRBV6-1|TRBJ2-7
CASSERWSRDHEQYF
>TRBV5-4|TRBJ2-3
CATGLAGSPALGTQYF
>TRBV5-6|TRBJ1-3
CASSLDTTGFIAGNTIYF
>TRBV11-2|TRBJ1-5
CASSLGWGNQPQHF
>TRBV3-1/TRBV3-2|TRBJ2-7
CASARGNEQYF
>TRBV4-1|TRBJ2-1
CASSQNRLQDFSYNEQFF
>TRBV27|TRBJ2-2
CASSPLPGELFF
>TRBV5-6|TRBJ1-2
CASSSDTYGYTF
>TRBV9|TRBJ2-5
CASSVGKDGGAGETQYF
>TRBV29-1|TRBJ1-4
CSVRPGTANEKLFF
>TRBV7-2|TRBJ2-5
CASSYSGNPQETQYF
>TRBV27|TRBJ2-1
CASSSRGPDNEQFF
>TRBV5-6|TRBJ2-7
CASSGDLAGGPYEQYF
>TRBV20-1|TRBJ2-7
CSASSLGTQGYEQYF